The 2 T cell receptor beta chains in this list originate from one sample, sequenced in a study of beta chain features in type 1 diabetes. Study findings and constraints: Shorter TCRB CDR3s, moderately but significantly so, marked every one of the four CD4+ subsets in Type 1 diabetes patients.

TCRB transcripts that were expressed got sequenced, as all of the isolated RNA had been reverse transcribed. Data came from immunoSEQ multiplex PCR; TCRdb stores just in-frame clones and leaves some out. The top ten clones hold around 0.94% of a sample with approximately 170,000 clones, roughly 7.1% of them seen once. These receptors have no identified antigens. The sample consisted of central memory CD4+ T cells from blood. Every receptor here comes from a woman in her 40s with type 1 diabetes.

CDR3 nucleotide sequence: TGTGCCAGCAGTTATGGCGGTGAGCAGTTCTTC. This translates into CASSYGGEQFF. The rearrangement links TRBV2 to TRBJ2-1; unclear D gene. The CDR3 is made up of 11 amino acids. Germline-derived CDR1 and CDR2 are SNHLY and FYNNEI. V was trimmed by 5 bases and J by 9 bases, leaving 8 bases between them. The whole variable domain, remainder taken from reference TRBV2 and TRBJ2-1, is EPEVTQTPSHQVTQMGQEVILRCVPISNHLYFYWYRQILGQKVEFLVSFYNNEISEKSEIFDDQFSVERPDGSNFTLKIRSTKLEDSAMYFCASSYGGEQFFGPGTRLTVL.

A few counts support this clone. The rearrangement joins TRBV5-1 to TRBJ2-1; TRBD1 agrees at 9 bases. Looked up from germline, CDR1 is SGHRS and CDR2 is YFSETQ. V shed 0 bases and J 4 bases; nucleotides not matched to a gene: 2. The CDR3 length is 15 residues. CDR3 amino acids: CASSLGDREYNEQFF. The DNA of the CDR3 is TGCGCCAGCAGCTTGGGGGACAGGGAATACAATGAGCAGTTCTTC.